The 32 T cell receptor beta chains reported below all come from one sample, sequenced in a study of CD4 T cells in relation to SARS-CoV-2 and coronaviruses. The unexposed donors gave CD4+ T cells in about 2011-2019, prior to COVID-19. Isolation of CD4+ T cells took place after 10 days in culture. These receptors have no known antigen. Data came from immunoSEQ multiplex PCR; TCRdb stores just in-frame clones and leaves some out. There are fewer than 15,000 clones in the sample; around 73% occur only once, and around 13% lies in the top ten. The sequencing input was CD4+ T cells from PBMCs, cultured in vitro. The receptor source for this set is a human donor in good health.

This clone was detected only once. The CDR3 DNA is TGTGCCAGCAGCCAAGATAGCGGGACCTACAATGAGCAGTTCTTC. Translated, it gives CASSQDSGTYNEQFF. The chain uses TRBV3-1 (or the pseudogene TRBV3-2) and TRBJ2-1; 8 bases map to TRBD2. The CDR3 totals 15 residues. Germline V gene lookup returns CDR1 LGHDT and CDR2 YNNKEL (reference sequence). Trimming removed 0 bases from V and 2 bases from J; junction bases left unmatched: 0.

V gene TRBV12-3 or TRBV12-4 combines with J gene TRBJ1-5; D unresolved. This CDR3 region has 12 residues. Trimming removed 1 base at V and 5 bases at J, with 3 bases between. The CDR3 nucleotides read TGTGCCAGCAGTTTAGTGGATCAGCCCCAGCATTTT. It is translated as CASSLVDQPQHF.

This clone was seen more than once but under ten times. V gene TRBV6-2 or TRBV6-3 combines with J gene TRBJ1-2; D is unclear. The CDR3 consists of 14 residues. V was shortened by 3 bases and J by 7 bases, with 15 bases between the two germline ends. Germline values: CDR1 MNHEY, CDR2 SVGEGT. CDR3 region: CASSYGVTRGGYTF. DNA for the CDR3: TGTGCCAGCAGTTATGGAGTCACGCGGGGTGGCTACACCTTC.

Only a few counts were recorded for this clone. The V gene is TRBV28, the J gene TRBJ2-2; no clear D gene. With 3 bases removed from V and 1 base from J, the gap between germline ends came to 6 bases. The germline gives CDR1 MDHEN, CDR2 SYDVKM. The CDR3 runs to 14 residues. The CDR3 region has the DNA TGTGCCAGCAGTTTTGCAGGGAACACCGGGGAGCTGTTTTTT. It translates to CASSFAGNTGELFF. Looking up the rest from reference TRBV28 and TRBJ2-2 gives the full variable domain: DVKVTQSSRYLVKRTGEKVFLECVQDMDHENMFWYRQDPGLGLRLIYFSYDVKMKEKGDIPEGYSVSREKKERFSLILESASTNQTSMYLCASSFAGNTGELFFGEGSRLTVL.

This chain joins TRBV4-2 and TRBJ2-7; TRBD1 agrees at 9 bases. From germline, CDR1 is LGHNA and CDR2 YNFKEQ. V dropped 4 bases and J dropped 6; count of bases not matched to a gene: 7. This CDR3 contains 14 residues. The CDR3 protein is CASSRGTGKFEQYF. CDR3 nucleotide sequence: TGTGCCAGCAGCCGTGGGACAGGGAAGTTCGAGCAGTACTTC.

This clone was counted only a few times. Other DNA variants within this sample encode the same CDR3. The rearrangement joins TRBV7-9 to TRBJ2-7; D is ambiguous. The germline V and J ends were trimmed by 1 base and 2 bases, with 9 bases remaining between them. The germline CDR1 and CDR2 sequences are SEHNR and FQNEAQ (reference sequence). The CDR3 has 14 amino acids. The CDR3 here is CASSLDLAPYEQYF. The CDR3 DNA is TGTGCCAGCAGCTTAGATCTTGCTCCCTACGAGCAGTACTTC.

This clone was picked up one time. The chain carries TRBV29-1 and TRBJ2-5, with TRBD2 identical over 7 bases. Per germline, CDR1 SQVTM and CDR2 ANQGSEA. This CDR3 is 13 amino acids long. Losses at the gene ends were 5 bases for V and 5 bases for J; bases not matched to a gene: 8. The DNA for the CDR3 is TGCAGCGTTTCCGGTTCGCGGGGGGAGACCCAGTACTTC. Its protein product is CSVSGSRGETQYF.

This clone was detected only a few times. This chain joins TRBV4-1 and TRBJ1-3, with TRBD1 identical over 12 bases. V was clipped by 3 bases and J by 7 bases; unmatched bases: 7. Germline V CDR1 and CDR2: MGHRA, YSYEKL. CDR3 length: 16 residues. The CDR3 nucleotides read TGCGCCAGCAGCCATCCGGGACAGGGGGCAACGAACACCATATATTTT. This encodes CASSHPGQGATNTIYF.

The rearrangement joins TRBV5-5 to TRBJ1-2; D not certain. CDR3 length: 14 amino acids. Germline lookup yields CDR1 SGHKS and CDR2 YYEKEE (reference sequence). V was cut by 4 bases and J by 0 bases, with 10 bases left in between. The CDR3: CASSPPLANYGYTF. In nucleotides, the CDR3 is TGTGCCAGCAGCCCCCCCCTAGCTAACTATGGCTACACCTTC.

J is TRBJ2-7 and V is TRBV19, with 12 bases matching TRBD1. The germline gives CDR1 LNHDA, CDR2 SQIVND (reference sequence). Trimming at V came to 6 bases and at J to 5 bases, leaving 11 bases not matched to a gene. This CDR3 has 16 residues. In DNA form, the CDR3 reads TGTGCCAGTAGAGAGAGACGCGGGACAGGGGGCCACGAGCAGTACTTC. Amino acids: CASRERRGTGGHEQYF.

V and J are TRBV3-1 (or the pseudogene TRBV3-2) and TRBJ2-7; TRBD2 matches 8 bases. The V segment lost 3 bases and the J segment 7 bases; nucleotides outside the gene matches: 14. Germline V gene data show CDR1 as LGHDT and CDR2 as YNNKEL (reference sequence). The CDR3 length is 16 residues. CDR3 amino acids: CASSQRSGRGPKEQYF. The CDR3 DNA follows: TGTGCCAGCAGCCAGCGTTCCGGGAGGGGCCCCAAGGAGCAGTACTTC.

The chain couples TRBV18 to TRBJ2-3; the match to TRBD1 covers 8 bases. Germline trimming cut 3 bases from V and 2 bases from J; bases unmatched to any gene: 10. This CDR3 is built from 17 residues. Germline V gene sequence: CDR1 KGHSH, CDR2 LQKENI. CDR3 sequence reads: CASSPGGQVGSTDTQYF. In nucleotides, the CDR3 is TGTGCCAGCTCACCTGGGGGACAGGTCGGGTCCACAGATACGCAGTATTTT.

The rearrangement links TRBV2 to TRBJ1-2, with D perhaps TRBD1 (5 bases). CDR3 length equals 13 residues. Between the trimmed V and J ends, which lost 9 bases and 8 bases, there was a span of 19 bases. Germline CDR1 reads SNHLY; CDR2 reads FYNNEI. CDR3 bases: TGTGCCAGAATCTCCTTGGGGCCCCGCGGCTACACCTTC. Protein product: CARISLGPRGYTF.

This clone was seen just once. V usage is TRBV14 and J usage is TRBJ1-2; D is uncertain. Between the trimmed V and J ends, which lost 4 bases and 6 bases, there was a span of 15 bases. CDR3 size: 14 residues. Germline lookup yields CDR1 SGHDN and CDR2 FVKESK. CDR3 bases: TGTGCCAGCAGCCCGCGCACCCAGGATAATGGCTACACCTTC. This translates into CASSPRTQDNGYTF.

This clone appeared a single time. V usage is TRBV6-5 and J usage is TRBJ2-1, with a weak D call TRBD2 (6 bases). Looked up from germline, CDR1 is MNHEY and CDR2 is SVGAGI. The CDR3 is 13 amino acids. V was clipped by 8 bases and J by 0 bases, with 8 bases between them. CDR3 nucleotide sequence: TGTGCCAGCGCACTAGCCTCCTACAATGAGCAGTTCTTC. Amino acids: CASALASYNEQFF.

The genes are TRBV5-1 and TRBJ2-7; 11 bases are shared with TRBD1. V lost 6 bases and J lost 4; bases outside the gene matches: 3. The CDR3 has 13 amino acids. Germline V gives CDR1 SGHRS, CDR2 YFSETQ. CDR3 DNA sequence: TGCGCCAGCACAGGACAGGGGGCTTACGAGCAGTACTTC. Its translation: CASTGQGAYEQYF.

This clone was counted between two and nine times. The chain employs TRBV3-1 (or the pseudogene TRBV3-2) and TRBJ2-3, with TRBD2 identical over 13 bases. Germline CDR1 LGHDT, CDR2 YNNKEL (reference sequence). This CDR3 comprises 15 residues. With 8 bases clipped from V and 5 bases from J, the junction kept 7 bases outside the gene matches. The CDR3 protein is CASAPGLAGVDTQYF. In nucleotides, the CDR3 is TGTGCCAGCGCCCCCGGACTAGCGGGAGTAGATACGCAGTATTTT.

The rearrangement joins TRBV5-8 to TRBJ2-3; perhaps D is TRBD1 or TRBD2 (6 bases each). Between the trimmed V and J ends, which lost 0 bases and 4 bases, there was a span of 9 bases. Looked up from germline, CDR1 is SGHTS and CDR2 is YDEGEE. There are 14 residues in the CDR3. CDR3 DNA: TGTGCCAGCAGCTTGGGGGGGGCGGCAGATACGCAGTATTTT. Its translation is CASSLGGAADTQYF. Looking up the rest from reference TRBV5-8 and TRBJ2-3 gives the full variable domain: EAGVTQSPTHLIKTRGQQATLRCSPISGHTSVYWYQQALGLGLQFLLWYDEGEERNRGNFPPRFSGRQFPNYSSELNVNALELEDSALYLCASSLGGAADTQYFGPGTRLTVL.

The chain links TRBV7-2 to TRBJ2-6, with 10 bases aligning to TRBD1. J was trimmed by 2 bases and V by 5 bases; bases with no gene match: 6. There are 17 residues in the CDR3. The germline gives CDR1 SGHTA, CDR2 FQGNSA. The CDR3 DNA reads TGTGCCAGCAGCCCCGGGACAGGGGTACCTGGGGCCAACGTCCTGACTTTC. Translated: CASSPGTGVPGANVLTF.

CDR3 bases: TGTGCCAGCAGCTTGACAGGACTAGCGGGGGGCCTCACAGATACGCAGTATTTT. This sequence encodes CASSLTGLAGGLTDTQYF. The chain carries TRBV5-6 and TRBJ2-3, with 14 bases lining up with TRBD2. The CDR3 extends over 18 amino acids. Germline values: CDR1 SGHDT, CDR2 YYEEEE. J was trimmed by 2 bases and V by 1 base; bases with no gene match: 6.

V usage is TRBV5-1 and J usage is TRBJ2-3; 9 positions match TRBD2. This CDR3 is built from 19 residues. Germline V gives CDR1 SGHRS, CDR2 YFSETQ. Trimming took 4 bases from V and 3 from J; bases not matched to a gene: 18. The CDR3 DNA reads TGCGCCAGCAGCCCCCCCCCGGCGACTAGCGGTGGAAATACAGATACGCAGTATTTT. It codes for CASSPPPATSGGNTDTQYF.

The chain has TRBV25-1 and TRBJ1-2, with 9 nucleotides matching TRBD1. CDR1 is MGHDK, CDR2 SYGVNS, per germline. J gave up 8 bases and V 2 bases, and 6 bases lay outside the gene matches. This CDR3 has 14 amino acids. The CDR3 DNA follows: TGTGCCAGCAGTGAAGCGGACAGGGGTTTCGGCTACACCTTC. Residues: CASSEADRGFGYTF.

This chain joins TRBV7-2 and TRBJ2-4, with TRBD1 matching 8 bases. Germline CDR1 is SGHTA and CDR2 is FQGNSA. V lost 5 bases and J lost 5; bases outside the gene matches: 8. This CDR3 comprises 15 residues. The CDR3 DNA is TGTGCCAGCAGCCAAGGACAGGGTCCACAAAACATTCAGTACTTC. It translates to CASSQGQGPQNIQYF.

The chain uses TRBV11-1 and TRBJ1-3, with no clear D. The length of the CDR3 is 13 residues. Germline CDR1 SGHAT, CDR2 FQDESV (reference sequence). The V end lost 6 bases, the J end lost 3 bases, and 9 bases lay between the germline ends. The CDR3: CASRARGGNTIYF. CDR3 nucleotides: TGTGCCAGCAGGGCCCGAGGTGGAAACACCATATATTTT.

V is TRBV12-3 or TRBV12-4 and J is TRBJ2-2; 7 bases are shared with TRBD2. The CDR3 is 13 residues long. Trimming removed 6 bases from V and 7 bases from J; junction bases left unmatched: 5. The CDR3 reads CASSLGGVGELFF. In DNA, the CDR3 is TGTGCCAGCAGCCTGGGGGGGGTCGGGGAGCTGTTTTTT.

The chain couples TRBV7-8 to TRBJ1-2; D possibly corresponds to TRBD1 (6 bases). This CDR3 is built from 16 residues. Germline V gives CDR1 SGHVS, CDR2 FQNEAQ. Trimming removed 4 bases at V and 4 bases at J, with 19 bases between. CDR3 sequence reads: CASSYWAGGQPYGYTF. DNA for the CDR3: TGTGCCAGCAGCTACTGGGCCGGGGGCCAACCCTATGGCTACACCTTC.

For the CDR3, the DNA is TGTGCCAGTAGTATGTCGGTAGCAGCTGAAGCTTTCTTT. Translating it yields CASSMSVAAEAFF. The rearrangement joins TRBV19 to TRBJ1-1; D is unresolved. This CDR3 is built from 13 residues. The V and J ends lost 3 bases and 6 bases respectively, with 11 bases between them. The germline V gene has CDR1 LNHDA and CDR2 SQIVND (reference sequence).

V usage is TRBV4-1 and J usage is TRBJ2-1; 7 bases fit TRBD2. The J segment lost 8 bases and the V segment lost 5 bases, leaving 18 bases of the junction unmatched. The CDR3 is 17 amino acids. Germline V CDR1 and CDR2: MGHRA, YSYEKL. CDR3 loop: CASSSPRDYPLQDEQFF. The CDR3 DNA reads as TGCGCCAGCAGCAGTCCCCGGGACTACCCACTACAAGATGAGCAGTTCTTC.

This chain connects TRBV21-1 to TRBJ2-7; the D segment call TRBD2 is taken from the table without a DNA check. TRBV21-1 is reported as a pseudogene. This CDR3 spans 17 amino acids. CDR3 region: CASSCPGTSAVSYEQYF. CDR3 nucleotide sequence: TGTGCCAGCAGCTGTCCCGGGACTAGCGCAGTCTCCTACGAGCAGTACTTC.

V usage is TRBV7-2 and J usage is TRBJ1-2, with TRBD1 as a possible D gene (6 bases). V gave up 5 bases and J gave up 8 bases, with 15 bases separating them. The CDR3 is made up of 13 amino acids. Germline assignment: CDR1 SGHTA and CDR2 FQGNSA. CDR3 bases: TGTGCCAGCAGCCTGGGACACGGACAAGGCTACACCTTC. Translation: CASSLGHGQGYTF.

The CDR3 reads CASSGRGTSDNEQFF. CDR3 bases: TGTGCCAGCAGCGGGAGGGGGACTAGCGACAATGAGCAGTTCTTC. This chain connects TRBV9 to TRBJ2-1; 10 nucleotides match TRBD2. Trimming removed 3 bases from V and 5 bases from J; junction bases left unmatched: 5. This CDR3 is 15 amino acids long. Germline lookup yields CDR1 SGDLS and CDR2 YYNGEE.

J is TRBJ2-7 and V is TRBV6-5; TRBD1 agrees at 7 bases. The germline CDR1 and CDR2 sequences are MNHEY and SVGAGI. The CDR3 contains 13 residues. The J segment lost 4 bases and the V segment lost 6 bases, leaving 6 bases of the junction unmatched. This CDR3 is CASRDRAQYEQYF. DNA of the CDR3: TGTGCCAGCAGAGACAGGGCCCAGTACGAGCAGTACTTC.